A single sample is the source of the 32 T cell receptor beta chains below, sequenced in a study of vaccination effects on CD4 cells after COVID-19. Subsequent to a culture period of around 10 days, CD4+ T cells were isolated. Participants completed two doses of the BNT162b2 or mRNA-1273 vaccine. These TCRs are of unknown antigen specificity. Sequenced by immunoSEQ multiplex PCR; TCRdb stores in-frame clones only, minus some. The sample has 43,000 or so clones; around 70% are singletons. Sequencing used CD4+ T cells from PBMCs cultured without peptide, obtained after COVID-19 vaccination. These receptors all come from a human donor who received a COVID-19 vaccine.

V is TRBV30 and J is TRBJ1-1; D not resolved. This CDR3 spans 12 amino acids. The germline CDR1 and CDR2 sequences are GTSNPN and SVGIG (reference sequence). V lost 2 bases and J 1 base, leaving 5 bases between the germline ends. The CDR3 here is CAWSQPNTEAFF. CDR3 coding DNA: TGTGCCTGGAGTCAGCCGAACACTGAAGCTTTCTTT.

This chain connects TRBV6-5 to TRBJ2-7; D may be TRBD1 (5 bases). V was trimmed by 4 bases and J by 6 bases, leaving 13 bases between them. The CDR3 is made up of 13 amino acids. Per germline, CDR1 MNHEY and CDR2 SVGAGI. The CDR3 bases are TGTGCCAGCAGTTCTCTGATGGGGCGCGAGCAGTACTTC. Translation gives CASSSLMGREQYF.

The genes are TRBV29-1 and TRBJ1-3, with D possibly being TRBD1 (6 bases). Germline V gives CDR1 SQVTM, CDR2 ANQGSEA. Trimming took off 6 bases at V and 0 bases at J, with 12 bases between the two ends. The CDR3 is 14 residues long. Here the CDR3 DNA reads TGCAGCGTACGCGGGGGCGTCTCTGGAAACACCATATATTTT. Its translation is CSVRGGVSGNTIYF. Looking up the rest from reference TRBV29-1 and TRBJ1-3 gives the full variable domain: SAVISQKPSRDICQRGTSLTIQCQVDSQVTMMFWYRQQPGQSLTLIATANQGSEATYESGFVIDKFPISRPNLTFSTLTVSNMSPEDSSIYLCSVRGGVSGNTIYFGEGSWLTVV.

The chain carries TRBV9 and TRBJ2-3, with D hard to call. The V and J ends lost 4 bases and 3 bases respectively, with 9 bases between them. Germline V gene lookup returns CDR1 SGDLS and CDR2 YYNGEE. The CDR3 is 13 residues long. CDR3 DNA sequence: TGTGCCAGCAGCCAGACTCAAACAGATACGCAGTATTTT. Translation gives CASSQTQTDTQYF.

The chain combines TRBV29-1 with TRBJ1-6; no reliable D call. This CDR3 is built from 12 residues. V lost 4 bases to trimming and J lost 10 bases, with 11 bases between them. The V gene's germline CDR1 is SQVTM and CDR2 ANQGSEA. The CDR3 sequence is CSVAGLRSPLHF. The CDR3 nucleotides read TGCAGCGTTGCGGGTCTGAGGTCACCCCTCCACTTT.

The CDR3 protein is CASSESGPSLGYTF. DNA of the CDR3: TGTGCCAGCAGTGAATCAGGGCCGAGTCTGGGCTACACCTTC. V and J are TRBV6-1 and TRBJ1-2; tentative D call: TRBD1 (5 bases). The germline V and J ends were trimmed by 2 bases and 8 bases, with 15 bases remaining between them. Germline V CDR1 and CDR2: MNHNS, SASEGT. The CDR3 totals 14 residues.

This chain links TRBV5-1 with TRBJ2-2, with 10 bases matching TRBD1. From germline, CDR1 is SGHRS and CDR2 YFSETQ. After removal of 0 bases from V and 4 bases from J, the junction contained 6 bases not matched to a gene. This CDR3 contains 17 residues. In nucleotides, the CDR3 is TGCGCCAGCAGCTTGGTCGGGGGGACAGGGGCCACCGGGGAGCTGTTTTTT. Translated, it gives CASSLVGGTGATGELFF.

J is TRBJ2-4 and V is TRBV5-1, with 7 bases that match TRBD1. This CDR3 has 16 residues. V was pared by 4 bases and J by 0 bases, with 7 bases of the junction left unmatched. Germline values: CDR1 SGHRS, CDR2 YFSETQ. The CDR3 loop is CASSDPRQGAKNIQYF. The CDR3 nucleotides are TGCGCCAGCAGCGACCCAAGACAGGGAGCCAAAAACATTCAGTACTTC.

This chain connects TRBV6-5 to TRBJ2-5; D perhaps matches TRBD1 (7 bases). This CDR3 contains 14 residues. Trimming stripped 2 bases from V and 5 bases from J, with 12 bases between. CDR1 MNHEY and CDR2 SVGAGI come from the germline V gene. This CDR3 reads CASSYVRGRETQYF. The CDR3 coding sequence is TGTGCCAGCAGTTACGTCAGGGGGAGGGAGACCCAGTACTTC.

The chain combines TRBV11-2 with TRBJ2-3, with D perhaps TRBD1 or TRBD2 (5 bases each). The ends were cut back, 1 base at V and 4 bases at J, with 18 bases in the middle. The CDR3 contains 17 residues. Per the germline V gene, CDR1 is SGHAT and CDR2 is FQNNGV. The CDR3: CASSLGRGTQTADTQYF. In nucleotides, the CDR3 is TGTGCCAGCAGCTTAGGGCGAGGGACCCAGACGGCAGATACGCAGTATTTT.

The gene calls are TRBV12-3 or TRBV12-4 and TRBJ2-7; 7 bases agree with TRBD2. The V and J ends lost 3 bases and 3 bases, in that order; junction bases with no gene match: 2. The CDR3 is made up of 13 amino acids. The CDR3 DNA follows: TGTGCCAGCAGTTTGGGGGGGGTCTACGAGCAGTACTTC. Translation gives CASSLGGVYEQYF.

The chain joins TRBV6-1 to TRBJ2-5; 8 positions match TRBD2. The CDR3 covers 15 residues. Unmatched junction bases numbered 7, after V lost 2 bases and J lost 5 bases. Germline CDR1 is MNHNS and CDR2 is SASEGT. The CDR3 is CASSEPAGAGETQYF. In DNA, the CDR3 is TGTGCCAGCAGTGAACCAGCGGGGGCGGGGGAGACCCAGTACTTC.

The CDR3 region has the DNA TGTGCCAGTAGTCCCCGCCAGGGCGACATTCAGTACTTC. Amino acids: CASSPRQGDIQYF. The rearrangement links TRBV19 to TRBJ2-4; TRBD1 is a possible D gene (5 bases). Germline CDR1 and CDR2: LNHDA and SQIVND (reference sequence). This CDR3 region has 13 residues. With 5 bases removed from V and 8 bases from J, the gap between germline ends came to 13 bases.

The gene calls are TRBV3-1 (or the pseudogene TRBV3-2) and TRBJ1-2; 9 nucleotides align to TRBD1. Germline V CDR1 and CDR2: LGHDT, YNNKEL (reference sequence). The CDR3 extends over 14 amino acids. After removal of 3 bases from V and 4 bases from J, the junction contained 3 bases not matched to a gene. The CDR3 bases are TGTGCCAGCAGCCAGGGACAGGGACGCTATGGCTACACCTTC. Translating gives CASSQGQGRYGYTF.

This rearrangement joins TRBV5-1 to TRBJ2-7; 11 nucleotides align to TRBD2. Trimming at V came to 4 bases and at J to 5 bases, leaving 5 bases not matched to a gene. Per the germline V gene, CDR1 is SGHRS and CDR2 is YFSETQ. The CDR3 has 14 residues. This CDR3 is CASSNSGREHEQYF. CDR3 coding DNA: TGCGCCAGCAGCAATAGCGGGAGGGAGCACGAGCAGTACTTC.

There are a few counts of this clone. The rearrangement joins TRBV5-1 to TRBJ1-1; D is perhaps TRBD1 (6 bases). Per germline, CDR1 SGHRS and CDR2 YFSETQ. V gave up 4 bases and J gave up 0 bases, with 10 bases separating them. The CDR3 runs 14 residues. For the CDR3, the DNA is TGCGCCAGCAGCCCGGACAGTGTGAACACTGAAGCTTTCTTT. Amino acid sequence: CASSPDSVNTEAFF. Together with reference TRBV5-1 and TRBJ1-1, the CDR3 gives the full variable domain: KAGVTQTPRYLIKTRGQQVTLSCSPISGHRSVSWYQQTPGQGLQFLFEYFSETQRNKGNFPGRFSGRQFSNSRSEMNVSTLELGDSALYLCASSPDSVNTEAFFGQGTRLTVV.

CDR3 bases: TGCAGCGTAAAAGGACGGCACCTAGAGACCCAGTACTTC. Its protein is CSVKGRHLETQYF. The chain combines TRBV29-1 with TRBJ2-5; no reliable D call. With 6 bases removed from V and 4 bases from J, the gap between germline ends came to 15 bases. Germline V gives CDR1 SQVTM, CDR2 ANQGSEA. The CDR3 is 13 amino acids.

The chain is built from TRBV20-1 and TRBJ1-5, with D unresolved. Germline V CDR1 and CDR2: DFQATT, SNEGSKA (reference sequence). The CDR3 extends over 12 amino acids. Trimming stripped 3 bases from V and 11 bases from J, with 14 bases between. DNA for the CDR3: TGCAGTGCTAGTGATCCCTTGGAGGCCCAGCATTTT. Translated: CSASDPLEAQHF.

The chain couples TRBV15 to TRBJ1-1, with D perhaps TRBD1 (5 bases). V was cut by 0 bases and J by 5 bases, with 16 bases left in between. The CDR3 runs to 16 residues. Germline CDR1 is LNHNV and CDR2 is YYDKDF (reference sequence). The DNA of the CDR3 is TGTGCCACCAGCAGAGATCGGGGTCAGGGAAGGACTGAAGCTTTCTTT. This codes for CATSRDRGQGRTEAFF.

This sequence joins TRBV30 and TRBJ1-4, with a tentative D call TRBD1 (6 bases). The CDR3 covers 11 residues. Per the germline V gene, CDR1 is GTSNPN and CDR2 is SVGIG (reference sequence). V was cut by 7 bases and J by 8 bases, with 11 bases left in between. The CDR3 sequence: CASGTPEKLFF. CDR3 sequence (DNA): TGTGCCTCCGGGACACCAGAAAAACTGTTTTTT.

This clone has just a few counts. The CDR3 loop is CASKVEGRTEAFF. CDR3 coding DNA: TGTGCCAGTAAGGTAGAGGGTCGCACTGAAGCTTTCTTT. The chain is built from TRBV19 and TRBJ1-1; D gene uncertain. Germline lookup yields CDR1 LNHDA and CDR2 SQIVND (reference sequence). The CDR3 runs 13 residues. V lost 7 bases, J lost 4 bases, and 13 bases lay in between.

The CDR3 DNA reads as TGTGCCAGCAGTTTTCAGGGGTCGTATGGCTACACCTTC. Its translation: CASSFQGSYGYTF. The V gene is TRBV12-3 or TRBV12-4, the J gene TRBJ1-2; a weak D match, TRBD1 (6 bases). The CDR3 length is 13 residues. V was pared by 3 bases and J by 5 bases, with 10 bases between.

V and J are TRBV27 and TRBJ2-3; 10 bases fit TRBD2. Unmatched junction bases numbered 3, after V lost 0 bases and J lost 6 bases. CDR3 length: 15 residues. Germline values: CDR1 MNHEY, CDR2 SMNVEV (reference sequence). CDR3 loop: CASSLSSGGRDTQYF. In nucleotides, the CDR3 is TGTGCCAGCAGTTTATCTAGCGGGGGGAGGGATACGCAGTATTTT.

The chain couples TRBV28 to TRBJ1-2; unclear D gene. The germline gives CDR1 MDHEN, CDR2 SYDVKM. V lost 6 bases to trimming and J lost 8 bases, with 10 bases between them. The length of the CDR3 is 11 residues. DNA of the CDR3: TGTGCCAGCAGATCCTCCCAGGGCTACACCTTC. Translation: CASRSSQGYTF.

In this sample, this clone turned up once. The CDR3 reads CAWSGFGELFF. The CDR3 coding sequence is TGTGCCTGGAGTGGGTTCGGGGAGCTGTTTTTT. V usage is TRBV30 and J usage is TRBJ2-2; D not resolved. The CDR3 contains 11 residues. Trimming removed 1 base from V and 7 bases from J, with 4 bases in between. In germline, CDR1 is GTSNPN, CDR2 SVGIG (reference sequence).

Here the CDR3 DNA reads TGTGCCAGCTCACCAGGCGAGGGGAATGAGCAGTTCTTC. Translation: CASSPGEGNEQFF. This chain connects TRBV18 to TRBJ2-1; D is possibly TRBD1 or TRBD2 (5 bases each). Germline CDR1 and CDR2: KGHSH and LQKENI. Trimming shortened V by 2 bases and J by 7 bases, and 9 bases separated the two germline ends. The CDR3 contains 13 residues.

The V call is TRBV2, the J call TRBJ1-6, with TRBD1 as a possible D gene (6 bases). V lost 1 base and J lost 6, with 13 bases in between. Germline loops: CDR1 SNHLY, CDR2 FYNNEI. The CDR3 is 16 amino acids. The CDR3: CASSEGGGGLNSPLHF. CDR3 DNA: TGTGCCAGCAGTGAAGGGGGGGGCGGCCTTAATTCACCCCTCCACTTT.

CDR3 sequence: CASSLFGGPETQYF. The CDR3 DNA sequence: TGTGCCAGCAGCTTATTCGGGGGTCCAGAGACCCAGTACTTC. V gene TRBV7-9 combines with J gene TRBJ2-5; a weak D match, TRBD2 (6 bases). The CDR3 extends over 14 amino acids. The V and J ends lost 2 bases and 4 bases respectively, with 11 bases between them. Looked up from germline, CDR1 is SEHNR and CDR2 is FQNEAQ (reference sequence).

This chain connects TRBV28 to TRBJ1-1, with unresolved D. Deletions cut 4 bases from V and 0 bases from J, with 15 bases between. Per germline, CDR1 MDHEN and CDR2 SYDVKM. The CDR3 is 16 amino acids. The CDR3 DNA sequence: TGTGCCAGCAGTTCCCCGCTTGAACGAGTGAACACTGAAGCTTTCTTT. It yields the protein CASSSPLERVNTEAFF.

A few counts support this clone. The rearrangement uses TRBV7-9 and TRBJ1-1, with D possibly being TRBD1 (5 bases). This CDR3 has 16 residues. V lost 1 base, J lost 0 bases, and 12 bases lay in between. Per germline, CDR1 SEHNR and CDR2 FQNEAQ (reference sequence). CDR3 region: CASSLGGRIMNTEAFF. CDR3 DNA sequence: TGTGCCAGCAGCTTAGGGGGACGGATCATGAACACTGAAGCTTTCTTT.

The chain uses TRBV3-1 (or the pseudogene TRBV3-2) and TRBJ2-6; 8 bases align to TRBD1. The CDR3 loop spans 17 amino acids. CDR1 is LGHDT, CDR2 YNNKEL, per germline (reference sequence). V shed 4 bases and J 4 bases; nucleotides not matched to a gene: 9. This CDR3 is CASSPGGTGTGANVLTF. The CDR3 DNA reads as TGTGCCAGCAGCCCTGGTGGGACAGGTACCGGGGCCAACGTCCTGACTTTC.

The chain couples TRBV14 to TRBJ1-2; maybe TRBD1 (6 bases). In germline, CDR1 is SGHDN, CDR2 FVKESK. This CDR3 is 13 amino acids long. Trimming removed 4 bases from V and 8 bases from J, with 14 bases in between. CDR3 in DNA: TGTGCCAGCAGCCGTGACAGGTTGAACGGCTACACCTTC. This sequence encodes CASSRDRLNGYTF.